The 29 T cell receptor beta chains listed next were all sequenced from one sample in a study of T cells in localized non-small cell lung cancer. Repertoires were generated with immunoSEQ multiplex PCR, while TCRdb's copy carries only in-frame clones and drops some. This table has 35,000 to 45,000 clones, 90% to 95% appearing once. Sequencing used peripheral blood, obtained before any cancer treatment. The origin of the receptors is an older female donor with stage I lung adenocarcinoma.

Here the CDR3 reads CASSWTSGASYEQYV. CDR3 bases: TGTGCCAGCAGCTGGACTAGCGGGGCCTCCTACGAGCAGTACGTC. The chain couples TRBV7-2 to TRBJ2-7, with TRBD2 matching 12 bases. This CDR3 is 15 amino acids long. After removal of 4 bases from V and 0 bases from J, the junction contained 1 base not matched to a gene. CDR1 and CDR2 (germline): SGHTA, FQGNSA.

V and J are TRBV14 and TRBJ2-6; 8 bases are shared with TRBD1. With 4 bases clipped from V and 0 bases from J, the junction kept 11 bases outside the gene matches. Germline V CDR1 and CDR2: SGHDN, FVKESK. The CDR3 is 19 residues long. The CDR3 region is CASSPPVRGLLSGANVLTF. CDR3 bases: TGTGCCAGCAGCCCGCCCGTCAGGGGGCTCCTCTCTGGGGCCAACGTCCTGACTTTC. Using reference TRBV14 and TRBJ2-6 for the parts outside the CDR3, the full variable domain is EAGVTQFPSHSVIEKGQTVTLRCDPISGHDNLYWYRRVMGKEIKFLLHFVKESKQDESGMPNNRFLAERTGGTYSTLKVQPAELEDSGVYFCASSPPVRGLLSGANVLTFGAGSRLTVL.

The chain recombines TRBV27 with TRBJ1-1; 7 nucleotides align to TRBD1. Per germline, CDR1 MNHEY and CDR2 SMNVEV (reference sequence). Trimming at V came to 5 bases and at J to 6 bases, leaving 6 bases not matched to a gene. The CDR3 runs 13 residues. The CDR3: CASSPPRGPEAFF. The DNA of the CDR3 is TGTGCCAGCAGTCCCCCTAGGGGGCCTGAAGCTTTCTTT.

The chain links TRBV5-4 to TRBJ2-2; no firm D call. There are 13 residues in the CDR3. CDR1 is SGHNT, CDR2 YYREEE, per germline (reference sequence). V lost 2 bases to trimming and J lost 4 bases, with 6 bases between them. The CDR3 spells CASSFWITGELFF. CDR3 DNA sequence: TGTGCCAGCAGCTTCTGGATCACCGGGGAGCTGTTTTTT.

The chain recombines TRBV28 with TRBJ1-4; the match to TRBD1 covers 8 bases. The CDR3 has 13 amino acids. Germline V gene data show CDR1 as MDHEN and CDR2 as SYDVKM. J lost 8 bases, V lost 6 bases, and 5 bases had no gene match. CDR3 residues: CASSTRQGEKLFF. CDR3 nucleotide sequence: TGTGCCAGCAGCACCCGACAGGGGGAAAAACTGTTTTTT.

This sequence joins TRBV7-9 and TRBJ1-5, with 10 bases lining up with TRBD1. From germline, CDR1 is SEHNR and CDR2 FQNEAQ (reference sequence). This CDR3 has 14 residues. Trimming cost V 5 bases and J 5 bases; bases outside gene matches: 3. The CDR3 loop reads CASSLGQGHQPQHF. The CDR3 DNA is TGTGCCAGCAGCCTGGGACAGGGGCATCAGCCCCAGCATTTT.

The chain uses TRBV6-6 and TRBJ2-3; 9 nucleotides agree with TRBD1. Trimming removed 5 bases from V and 2 bases from J; junction bases left unmatched: 5. Germline CDR1 MNHNY, CDR2 SVGAGI (reference sequence). The CDR3 extends over 15 amino acids. The CDR3 loop is CASSTGGTTTDTQYF. The CDR3 DNA sequence: TGTGCCAGCAGTACAGGGGGCACCACCACAGATACGCAGTATTTT.

The chain uses TRBV2 and TRBJ2-2; 7 bases line up with TRBD2. CDR3 length: 15 residues. Germline-derived CDR1 and CDR2 are SNHLY and FYNNEI. V lost 7 bases, J lost 5 bases, and 10 bases stayed unmatched. The CDR3, as DNA: TGTGCCAGCAACCAGCGGTGGGGGGGGACCGGGGAGCTGTTTTTT. Translating it yields CASNQRWGGTGELFF.

This chain uses TRBV7-2 with TRBJ1-1, with a possible D match to TRBD1 (5 bases). This CDR3 has 13 residues. CDR1 is SGHTA and CDR2 is FQGNSA in the germline V gene. Trimming pared 8 bases from V and 3 bases from J, leaving 13 bases between. CDR3 sequence reads: CASHLWGYTEAFF. DNA of the CDR3: TGTGCCAGCCACTTATGGGGGTACACTGAAGCTTTCTTT.

This chain joins TRBV4-2 and TRBJ1-3, with 9 bases matching TRBD1. V shed 1 base, J shed 7 bases, and the junction held 8 bases outside the gene matches. Germline loops: CDR1 LGHNA, CDR2 YNFKEQ. The CDR3 has 16 residues. This CDR3 reads CASSQATGTGRNTIYF. CDR3 DNA: TGTGCCAGCAGCCAAGCCACCGGGACAGGGAGGAACACCATATATTTT.

This chain connects TRBV10-3 to TRBJ2-2; TRBD1 matches 10 bases. Germline CDR1 and CDR2: ENHRY and SYGVKD. CDR3 size: 15 residues. After removal of 7 bases from V and 3 bases from J, the junction contained 5 bases not matched to a gene. The CDR3 DNA sequence: TGTGCCATCACCTCGGACAGGGGGGACACCGGGGAGCTGTTTTTT. Amino acids: CAITSDRGDTGELFF.

The chain is built from TRBV12-5 and TRBJ1-1; 7 nucleotides align to TRBD1. The CDR3 totals 14 residues. Germline-derived CDR1 and CDR2 are LGHNT and FRNRAP. J was trimmed by 5 bases and V by 6 bases; bases with no gene match: 9. The chain's CDR3 is CASGRTGAYTEAFF. The CDR3 DNA sequence: TGTGCTAGTGGGCGCACAGGGGCCTATACTGAAGCTTTCTTT. Complete variable domain (other parts from reference TRBV12-5 and TRBJ1-1): DARVTQTPRHKVTEMGQEVTMRCQPILGHNTVFWYRQTMMQGLELLAYFRNRAPLDDSGMPKDRFSAEMPDATLATLKIQPSEPRDSAVYFCASGRTGAYTEAFFGQGTRLTVV.

The chain has TRBV6-4 and TRBJ1-2, with TRBD1 matching 8 bases. V lost 0 bases to trimming and J lost 8 bases; unmatched junction nucleotides: 2. Germline V gene data show CDR1 as MRHNA and CDR2 as SNTAGT. CDR3 size: 13 residues. The CDR3 loop reads CASSDSRGLGYTF. In DNA, the CDR3 is TGTGCCAGCAGTGACTCCAGGGGGCTCGGCTACACCTTC.

CDR3 coding DNA: TGTGCCAGCAGTGATATCTCCGGGACAGTGTATGGCTACACCTTC. Its protein product is CASSDISGTVYGYTF. This chain uses TRBV25-1 with TRBJ1-2, with 7 bases fitting TRBD1. The length of the CDR3 is 15 residues. Germline V gene sequence: CDR1 MGHDK, CDR2 SYGVNS. The junction had 9 bases not matched to a gene; V was cut back by 3 bases and J by 5 bases.

This clone was observed a handful of times. V gene TRBV7-9 combines with J gene TRBJ1-5; D is ambiguous. The CDR3 length is 13 residues. V gave up 3 bases and J gave up 6 bases, with 9 bases separating them. CDR1 is SEHNR, CDR2 FQNEAQ, per germline (reference sequence). DNA for the CDR3: TGTGCCAGCAGCTTTGGTTCAGGTCAGCCCCAGCATTTT. Translated, it gives CASSFGSGQPQHF.

The V gene is TRBV6-1, the J gene TRBJ2-7, with D unresolved. Trimming removed 3 bases from V and 5 bases from J, with 11 bases in between. Per germline, CDR1 MNHNS and CDR2 SASEGT. The length of the CDR3 is 13 residues. The CDR3 is CASSDSIVHEQYV. The CDR3 DNA reads TGTGCCAGCAGTGACTCCATCGTGCACGAGCAGTACGTC.

The chain combines TRBV5-4 with TRBJ1-2, with D possibly being TRBD1 (6 bases). The CDR3 is 13 residues long. Deletions cut 10 bases from V and 6 bases from J, with 19 bases between. Germline CDR1 SGHNT, CDR2 YYREEE (reference sequence). Here the CDR3 DNA reads TGTGCCGGAATGGTAACAGGGACCCATGGCTACACCTTC. Its translation: CAGMVTGTHGYTF.

This clone was counted only a few times. The V gene is TRBV7-7, the J gene TRBJ2-2; 10 bases align to TRBD1. The CDR3 has 15 amino acids. V was pared by 4 bases and J by 7 bases, with 6 bases of the junction left unmatched. The germline V gene encodes CDR1 SSHAT and CDR2 FNYEAQ (reference sequence). In nucleotides, the CDR3 is TGTGCCAGCAGCTCTCGGACAGGGGGGATCGGGGAGCTGTTTTTT. Translation gives CASSSRTGGIGELFF.

The chain employs TRBV19 and TRBJ2-7, with TRBD1 matching 8 bases. V was clipped by 2 bases and J by 6 bases; unmatched bases: 9. Germline CDR1 and CDR2: LNHDA and SQIVND (reference sequence). This CDR3 is 15 amino acids long. The CDR3 DNA reads as TGTGCCAGTAGTATAAGGGTGACAGGGGTAGGCGAGCAGTACTTC. Its translation: CASSIRVTGVGEQYF. Complete variable domain (other parts from reference TRBV19 and TRBJ2-7): DGGITQSPKYLFRKEGQNVTLSCEQNLNHDAMYWYRQDPGQGLRLIYYSQIVNDFQKGDIAEGYSVSREKKESFPLTVTSAQKNPTAFYLCASSIRVTGVGEQYFGPGTRLTVT.

The CDR3 region has the DNA TGTGCCAGCAGCTGGTCCGTCAGCCCGAACACCGGGGAGCTGTTTTTT. Amino acids: CASSWSVSPNTGELFF. The chain uses TRBV7-9 and TRBJ2-2; D ambiguous. V lost 4 bases to trimming and J lost 0 bases, with 12 bases between them. Looked up from germline, CDR1 is SEHNR and CDR2 is FQNEAQ (reference sequence). CDR3 length: 16 amino acids.

This chain connects TRBV2 to TRBJ2-5; D is possibly TRBD1 (6 bases). Per germline, CDR1 SNHLY and CDR2 FYNNEI. V lost 1 base to trimming and J lost 5 bases, with 14 bases between them. This CDR3 is built from 15 residues. As DNA, the CDR3 is TGTGCCAGCAGTGAAGAGTGGTACAGGGACGAGACCCAGTACTTC. Protein: CASSEEWYRDETQYF.

The rearrangement joins TRBV28 to TRBJ2-7, with 11 positions matching TRBD1. V was clipped by 3 bases and J by 3 bases; unmatched bases: 19. CDR1 MDHEN and CDR2 SYDVKM come from the germline V gene. The CDR3 spans 20 residues. The CDR3: CASSLKGRTGGRSGVYEQYF. CDR3 bases: TGTGCCAGCAGTTTGAAAGGACGGACAGGGGGCAGATCAGGGGTCTACGAGCAGTACTTC.

J is TRBJ1-2 and V is TRBV4-1; D perhaps matches TRBD1 (5 bases). The V and J ends lost 3 bases and 10 bases respectively, with 15 bases between them. The CDR3 sequence is 13 residues long. CDR1 is MGHRA, CDR2 YSYEKL, per germline. CDR3 nucleotides: TGCGCCAGCAGCCATGGACAAGGTCTAGACTACACCTTC. This sequence encodes CASSHGQGLDYTF.

This rearrangement joins TRBV5-4 to TRBJ2-2, with 7 bases aligning to TRBD1. Germline CDR1 is SGHNT and CDR2 is YYREEE (reference sequence). V lost 7 bases to trimming and J lost 4 bases; unmatched junction nucleotides: 7. The CDR3 has 14 amino acids. This chain's CDR3 is CASGQALATGELFF. Here the CDR3 DNA reads TGTGCCAGCGGACAGGCCCTAGCCACCGGGGAGCTGTTTTTT.

The chain couples TRBV6-4 to TRBJ1-2, with 11 positions matching TRBD1. The CDR3 contains 13 residues. Germline CDR1 is MRHNA and CDR2 is SNTAGT. V was pared by 6 bases and J by 8 bases, with 5 bases of the junction left unmatched. CDR3 coding DNA: TGTGCCAGCAGGGGGGACAGGGGGAGCGGCTACACCTTC. Amino acid sequence: CASRGDRGSGYTF.

This clone appeared a single time. V usage is TRBV27 and J usage is TRBJ2-3; D unresolved. This CDR3 contains 14 residues. CDR1 is MNHEY and CDR2 is SMNVEV in the germline V gene (reference sequence). Trimming cost V 5 bases and J 0 bases, with 9 bases left between them. For the CDR3, the DNA is TGTGCCAGCAGTCCCAGAGGTAGCACAGATACGCAGTATTTT. Encoded protein: CASSPRGSTDTQYF.

The chain joins TRBV27 to TRBJ2-4, with 9 bases lining up with TRBD2. V shed 8 bases, J shed 2 bases, and the junction held 4 bases outside the gene matches. The CDR3 is 14 amino acids. Germline loops: CDR1 MNHEY, CDR2 SMNVEV (reference sequence). In DNA, the CDR3 is TGTGCCAGCGGGGCGGGGGGGCCCAAAAACATTCAGTACTTC. Translated, it gives CASGAGGPKNIQYF.

The rearrangement joins TRBV5-1 to TRBJ2-2; 8 nucleotides agree with TRBD1. The CDR3 extends over 16 amino acids. The V segment lost 5 bases and the J segment 3 bases; nucleotides outside the gene matches: 9. Germline CDR1 SGHRS, CDR2 YFSETQ. DNA of the CDR3: TGCGCCAGCAGGACAGGGGCCCGGAGGGACACCGGGGAGCTGTTTTTT. Translating gives CASRTGARRDTGELFF.

The chain joins TRBV19 to TRBJ1-2; D unclear. The V end was cut by 5 bases, the J end by 4 bases, with 11 bases between. Germline loops: CDR1 LNHDA, CDR2 SQIVND (reference sequence). CDR3 length: 13 amino acids. CDR3 DNA sequence: TGTGCCAGTAGTCCGAACATCGGCTATGGCTACACCTTC. Its protein product is CASSPNIGYGYTF.